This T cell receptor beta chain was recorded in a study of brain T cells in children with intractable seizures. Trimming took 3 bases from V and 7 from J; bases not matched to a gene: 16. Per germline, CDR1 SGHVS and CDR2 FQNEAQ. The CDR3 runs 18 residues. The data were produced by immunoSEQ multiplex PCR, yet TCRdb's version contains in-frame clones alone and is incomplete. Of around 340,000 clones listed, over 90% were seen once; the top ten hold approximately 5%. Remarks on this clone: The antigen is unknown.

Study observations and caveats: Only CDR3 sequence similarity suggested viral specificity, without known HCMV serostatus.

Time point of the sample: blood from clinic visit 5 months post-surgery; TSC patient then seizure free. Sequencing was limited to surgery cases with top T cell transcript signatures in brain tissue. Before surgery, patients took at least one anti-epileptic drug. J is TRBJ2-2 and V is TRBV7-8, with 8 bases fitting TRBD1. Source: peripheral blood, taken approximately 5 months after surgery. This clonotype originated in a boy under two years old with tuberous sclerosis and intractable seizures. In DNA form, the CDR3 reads TGTGCCAGCAGCTTGTTCCCTAGGACAGGGTCCGATAGCGGGGAGCTGTTTTTT. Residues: CASSLFPRTGSDSGELFF.